This record concerns one TCR beta chain sequence. The sample belongs to a study of blood T cell repertoires in COVID-19. Study at large: Acute and convalescent COVID-19 samples came from the United States, Italy and Spain.

Libraries were prepared by immunoSEQ multiplex PCR; TCRdb keeps only in-frame clonotypes and omits some of them. The table has roughly 230,000 clones, roughly 84% seen once. The CDR3 is made up of 14 amino acids. The V segment lost 6 bases and the J segment 9 bases; nucleotides outside the gene matches: 10. Germline V gives CDR1 WSHSY, CDR2 SAAADI. Sample: peripheral blood. This TCR was recovered from a man between 35 and 55 years old with acute or convalescent COVID-19. The chain links TRBV10-2 to TRBJ2-1; 8 bases map to TRBD2. The CDR3 DNA reads as TGCGCCAGCAGAGCCCTCGGGGGGGCGGGTGAGCAGTTCTTC. It codes for CASRALGGAGEQFF.